One sample yielded the 15 T cell receptor beta chains listed below, sequenced in a study of cytomegalovirus exposure and HLA in healthy donors. Amplification used 60 Vbeta primers and 13 Jbeta primers. The repertoire was sequenced with immunoSEQ multiplex PCR; TCRdb's copy has only in-frame clones and lacks some. The specimen's table records about 170,000 clones. Material: PBMCs. The receptors stem from a woman under 30 in good health and CMV-seropositive.

J is TRBJ2-1 and V is TRBV7-9, with 10 bases lining up with TRBD2. V lost 1 base and J lost 0; bases outside the gene matches: 3. Germline values: CDR1 SEHNR, CDR2 FQNEAQ (reference sequence). This CDR3 has 17 residues. For the CDR3, the DNA is TGTGCCAGCAGCTTAGTTAGCGGGAGGATCTCCTACAATGAGCAGTTCTTC. This codes for CASSLVSGRISYNEQFF.

The rearrangement uses TRBV4-2 and TRBJ2-2, with 8 bases matching TRBD1. With V trimmed by 1 base and J by 6 bases, 4 bases remained unmatched. CDR1 and CDR2 (germline): LGHNA, YNFKEQ. The CDR3 sequence is 15 residues long. The CDR3 nucleotides read TGTGCCAGCAGCCAAGCCCCAGGGGGCCCCGGGGAGCTGTTTTTT. Translation gives CASSQAPGGPGELFF.

This chain links TRBV27 with TRBJ2-1, with TRBD2 as a possible D gene (6 bases). V lost 5 bases to trimming and J lost 5 bases, with 13 bases between them. The CDR3 has 14 amino acids. The V gene's germline CDR1 is MNHEY and CDR2 SMNVEV (reference sequence). This CDR3 reads CASSAPGLNNEQFF. The CDR3 DNA sequence: TGTGCCAGCAGTGCTCCGGGACTTAACAATGAGCAGTTCTTC.

The genes are TRBV10-3 and TRBJ1-1; perhaps TRBD1 as D (6 bases). This CDR3 comprises 13 residues. Germline assignment: CDR1 ENHRY and CDR2 SYGVKD. V was pared by 11 bases and J by 1 base, with 14 bases between. The CDR3 spells CASLGTTNTEAFF. Written as DNA, the CDR3 is TGTGCCTCCCTAGGGACAACGAACACTGAAGCTTTCTTT.

CDR3 DNA: TGTGCCAGCAGCCCCCTTCGGGGGGGGAACACTGAAGCTTTCTTT. This translates into CASSPLRGGNTEAFF. The rearrangement joins TRBV5-6 to TRBJ1-1, with a possible D match to TRBD1 (5 bases). The germline V gene encodes CDR1 SGHDT and CDR2 YYEEEE. V lost 4 bases and J lost 1, with 14 bases in between. This CDR3 is built from 15 residues.

Comments on this clone: This sample includes further DNA sequences coding for the same CDR3. CDR3 coding DNA: TGTGCCAGCAGCTTAGATCAGGGGCAGCCCCAGCATTTT. This translates into CASSLDQGQPQHF. V usage is TRBV11-2 and J usage is TRBJ1-5, with a possible D match to TRBD1 (6 bases). Germline lookup yields CDR1 SGHAT and CDR2 FQNNGV. V shed 0 bases and J shed 7 bases, with 7 bases lying between them. The CDR3 is 13 amino acids.

The chain has TRBV2 and TRBJ2-2, with D maybe TRBD1 (5 bases). V lost 6 bases to trimming and J lost 0 bases, with 8 bases between them. CDR1 and CDR2 (germline): SNHLY, FYNNEI. This CDR3 spans 14 amino acids. Written as DNA, the CDR3 is TGTGCCAGCAGACAGGAAACGAACACCGGGGAGCTGTTTTTT. Its protein is CASRQETNTGELFF.

V and J are TRBV7-9 and TRBJ1-4; no firm D call. Germline V CDR1 and CDR2: SEHNR, FQNEAQ (reference sequence). The CDR3 length is 14 residues. Trimming removed 4 bases from V and 0 bases from J, with 6 bases in between. CDR3 region: CASSWRTTNEKLFF. The CDR3 DNA sequence: TGTGCCAGCAGCTGGAGAACAACTAATGAAAAACTGTTTTTT.

This chain joins TRBV9 and TRBJ1-2, with 10 nucleotides matching TRBD1. The CDR3 is 18 amino acids. Unmatched junction bases numbered 9, after V lost 1 base and J lost 0 bases. Germline loops: CDR1 SGDLS, CDR2 YYNGEE. The CDR3 DNA reads as TGTGCCAGCAGCGTAACCGAGACAGGGGGCCCTACTAACTATGGCTACACCTTC. Protein: CASSVTETGGPTNYGYTF. Together with reference TRBV9 and TRBJ1-2, the CDR3 gives the full variable domain: DSGVTQTPKHLITATGQRVTLRCSPRSGDLSVYWYQQSLDQGLQFLIQYYNGEERAKGNILERFSAQQFPDLHSELNLSSLELGDSALYFCASSVTETGGPTNYGYTFGSGTRLTVV.

The J gene is TRBJ1-1, the V gene TRBV7-9; 9 bases fit TRBD1. CDR1 and CDR2 from the germline V gene are SEHNR and FQNEAQ (reference sequence). The CDR3 has 14 residues. V was pared by 4 bases and J by 6 bases, with 6 bases of the junction left unmatched. The CDR3 nucleotides read TGTGCCAGCAGCTCCGGGACAGGGCTGGCTGAAGCTTTCTTT. Its translation: CASSSGTGLAEAFF. Based on the CDR3 plus reference TRBV7-9 and TRBJ1-1, the full variable domain is DTGVSQNPRHKITKRGQNVTFRCDPISEHNRLYWYRQTLGQGPEFLTYFQNEAQLEKSRLLSDRFSAERPKGSFSTLEIQRTEQGDSAMYLCASSSGTGLAEAFFGQGTRLTVV.

The genes are TRBV27 and TRBJ1-2, with TRBD1 as a possible D gene (5 bases). From germline, CDR1 is MNHEY and CDR2 SMNVEV (reference sequence). Trimming stripped 5 bases from V and 8 bases from J, with 18 bases between. The CDR3 spans 14 residues. The DNA for the CDR3 is TGTGCCAGCAGTGGGGGGACTCTGGTGGACGGCTACACCTTC. This encodes CASSGGTLVDGYTF.

This chain links TRBV7-9 with TRBJ2-5; a weak D match, TRBD1 (5 bases). Germline V CDR1 and CDR2: SEHNR, FQNEAQ (reference sequence). V lost 5 bases, J lost 7 bases, and 14 bases lay in between. This CDR3 is built from 13 residues. For the CDR3, the DNA is TGTGCCAGCAGCCGGGTCAGCCAGGGGACCCAGTACTTC. This gives the protein CASSRVSQGTQYF.

The chain joins TRBV15 to TRBJ2-1; possibly TRBD2 for D (6 bases). Trimming stripped 0 bases from V and 9 bases from J, with 12 bases between. CDR3 size: 14 residues. From germline, CDR1 is LNHNV and CDR2 YYDKDF (reference sequence). DNA for the CDR3: TGTGCCACCAGCAGAGATTCAGGGACTGGTGAGCAGTTCTTC. It yields the protein CATSRDSGTGEQFF. Variable domain in full (rest from reference TRBV15 and TRBJ2-1): DAMVIQNPRYQVTQFGKPVTLSCSQTLNHNVMYWYQQKSSQAPKLLFHYYDKDFNNEADTPDNFQSRRPNTSFCFLDIRSPGLGDTAMYLCATSRDSGTGEQFFGPGTRLTVL.

The CDR3 DNA reads TGTGCCAGCAGTGAATTGGACAGAAATTCACCCCTCCACTTT. This gives the protein CASSELDRNSPLHF. The chain carries TRBV6-1 and TRBJ1-6, with D perhaps matching TRBD1 (6 bases). Trimming left V 2 bases short and J 7 bases short, with 9 bases between. The CDR3 has 14 residues. Germline CDR1 MNHNS, CDR2 SASEGT.

This chain uses TRBV7-9 with TRBJ1-6, with 7 bases that match TRBD1. Per the germline V gene, CDR1 is SEHNR and CDR2 is FQNEAQ (reference sequence). Trimming cost V 4 bases and J 10 bases; bases outside gene matches: 10. CDR3 size: 15 residues. CDR3 DNA: TGTGCCAGCAGCTCGACAGGGTCCCTTGGGTCACCCCTCCACTTT. Amino acids: CASSSTGSLGSPLHF.